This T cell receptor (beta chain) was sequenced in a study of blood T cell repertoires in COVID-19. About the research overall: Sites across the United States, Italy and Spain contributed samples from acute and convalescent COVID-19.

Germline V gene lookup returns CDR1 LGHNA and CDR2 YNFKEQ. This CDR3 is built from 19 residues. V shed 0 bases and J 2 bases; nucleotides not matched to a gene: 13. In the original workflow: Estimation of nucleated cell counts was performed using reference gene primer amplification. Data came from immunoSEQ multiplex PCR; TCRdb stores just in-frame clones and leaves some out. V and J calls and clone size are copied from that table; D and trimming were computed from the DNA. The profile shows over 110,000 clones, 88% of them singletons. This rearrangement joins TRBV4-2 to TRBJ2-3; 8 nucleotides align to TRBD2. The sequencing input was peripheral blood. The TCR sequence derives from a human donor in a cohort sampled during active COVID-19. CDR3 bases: TGTGCCAGCAGCCAAGATTCAGCTAGGCGGGGGGCAACCACAGATACGCAGTATTTT. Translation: CASSQDSARRGATTDTQYF.